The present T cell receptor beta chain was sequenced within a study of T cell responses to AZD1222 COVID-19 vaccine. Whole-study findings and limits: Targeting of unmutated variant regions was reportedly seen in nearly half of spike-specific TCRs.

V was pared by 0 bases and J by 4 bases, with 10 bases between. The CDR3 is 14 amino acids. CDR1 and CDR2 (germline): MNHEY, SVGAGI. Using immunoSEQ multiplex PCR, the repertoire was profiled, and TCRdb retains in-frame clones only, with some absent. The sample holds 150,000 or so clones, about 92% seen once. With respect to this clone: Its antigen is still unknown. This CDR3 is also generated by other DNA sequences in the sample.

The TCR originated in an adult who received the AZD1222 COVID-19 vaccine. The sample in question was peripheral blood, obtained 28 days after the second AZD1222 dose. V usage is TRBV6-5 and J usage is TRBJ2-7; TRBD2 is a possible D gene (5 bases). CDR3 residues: CASSYSRGSYEQYF. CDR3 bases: TGTGCCAGCAGTTACTCGAGAGGGTCGTACGAGCAGTACTTC.